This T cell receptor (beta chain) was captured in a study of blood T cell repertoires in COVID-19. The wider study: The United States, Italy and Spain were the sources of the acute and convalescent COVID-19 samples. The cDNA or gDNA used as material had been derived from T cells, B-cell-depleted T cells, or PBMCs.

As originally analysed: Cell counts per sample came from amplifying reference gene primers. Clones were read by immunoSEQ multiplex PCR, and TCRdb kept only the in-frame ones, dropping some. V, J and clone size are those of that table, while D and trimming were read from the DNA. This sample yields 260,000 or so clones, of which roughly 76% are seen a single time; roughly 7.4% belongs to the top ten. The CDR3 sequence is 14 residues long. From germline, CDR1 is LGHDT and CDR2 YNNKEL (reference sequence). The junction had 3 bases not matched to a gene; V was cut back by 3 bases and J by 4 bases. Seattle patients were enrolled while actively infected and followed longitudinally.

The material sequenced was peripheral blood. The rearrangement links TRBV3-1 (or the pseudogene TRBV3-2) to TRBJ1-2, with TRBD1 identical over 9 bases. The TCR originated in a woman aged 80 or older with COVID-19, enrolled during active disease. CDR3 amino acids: CASSQMGQGYGYTF. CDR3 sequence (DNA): TGTGCCAGCAGCCAGATGGGACAGGGCTATGGCTACACCTTC.